Listed here are 6 T cell receptor beta chains from one sample, sequenced in a study of neoadjuvant anti-PD-1 for oral cavity cancer. Libraries were prepared by immunoSEQ multiplex PCR; TCRdb keeps only in-frame clonotypes and omits some of them. Among fewer than 90,000 clones listed, 70% to 90% were seen once. Time point: after neoadjuvant nivolumab, at surgical resection. This material consisted of PBMCs, taken after nivolumab (anti-PD-1) treatment. The receptors originated from a person aged 40 to 85 with oral cavity squamous cell carcinoma.

The chain carries TRBV10-3 and TRBJ2-1; 11 bases are shared with TRBD1. Per germline, CDR1 ENHRY and CDR2 SYGVKD. Losses at the gene ends were 1 base for V and 7 bases for J; bases not matched to a gene: 9. The CDR3 runs to 17 residues. The CDR3, as DNA: TGTGCCATCAGTGAGTTTCCGCCGGGACAGGGGGGTAATGAGCAGTTCTTC. This gives the protein CAISEFPPGQGGNEQFF.

The chain carries TRBV7-9 and TRBJ1-4; TRBD1 might be the D (6 bases). V lost 0 bases, J lost 4 bases, and 9 bases lay in between. The CDR3 runs to 15 residues. The germline CDR1 and CDR2 sequences are SEHNR and FQNEAQ (reference sequence). CDR3 amino acids: CASSLAGGSNEKLFF. In DNA, the CDR3 is TGTGCCAGCAGCTTAGCAGGGGGAAGTAATGAAAAACTGTTTTTT.

The chain is built from TRBV6-5 and TRBJ2-7; the match to TRBD1 covers 9 bases. CDR1 and CDR2 (germline): MNHEY, SVGAGI. Trimming at V came to 3 bases and at J to 5 bases, leaving 8 bases not matched to a gene. This CDR3 region has 15 residues. The CDR3 DNA follows: TGTGCCAGCAGTTATCTGGGGACAGGGACTGACGAGCAGTACTTC. It yields the protein CASSYLGTGTDEQYF.

This clone was counted a single time. V usage is TRBV7-9 and J usage is TRBJ2-3, with TRBD2 as a possible D gene (5 bases). CDR1 and CDR2 (germline): SEHNR, FQNEAQ (reference sequence). The CDR3 extends over 14 amino acids. Trimming cost V 6 bases and J 4 bases, with 14 bases left between them. Written as DNA, the CDR3 is TGTGCCAGCAGTTGGACTGGGCTCTCAGATACGCAGTATTTT. Its protein is CASSWTGLSDTQYF.

The rearrangement joins TRBV6-5 to TRBJ1-4; possible D gene TRBD1, 5 bases. Germline loops: CDR1 MNHEY, CDR2 SVGAGI. Trimming removed 6 bases from V and 5 bases from J, with 10 bases in between. The CDR3 runs to 13 residues. This CDR3 is CASRGPQNEKLFF. Written as DNA, the CDR3 is TGTGCCAGCAGGGGACCGCAAAATGAAAAACTGTTTTTT.

V is TRBV5-1 and J is TRBJ2-5; TRBD2 matches at 7 bases. The CDR3 has 14 residues. After removal of 3 bases from V and 5 bases from J, the junction contained 7 bases not matched to a gene. Germline CDR1 SGHRS, CDR2 YFSETQ. The CDR3 loop reads CASSSPGLRETQYF. The CDR3 DNA reads TGCGCCAGCAGCTCCCCGGGACTACGTGAGACCCAGTACTTC.